These 19 T cell receptor beta chains originate from one sample sequenced in a study of technical replicates of blood from a handful of donors. Repertoires were generated with immunoSEQ multiplex PCR, while TCRdb's copy carries only in-frame clones and drops some. The data show approximately 100,000 clones, with 95% seen just once and 0.2% to 0.25% held by the top ten. Source material: T cells isolated from PBMCs. These receptors were obtained from a human donor in good health.

V is TRBV28 and J is TRBJ1-1; TRBD1 agrees at 9 bases. The junction had 8 bases not matched to a gene; V was cut back by 5 bases and J by 1 base. CDR1 and CDR2 (germline): MDHEN, SYDVKM. CDR3 length equals 16 residues. This CDR3 is CASSQPGQGSNTEAFF. The CDR3 bases are TGTGCCAGCAGTCAACCTGGACAGGGGTCGAACACTGAAGCTTTCTTT.

The chain combines TRBV9 with TRBJ2-1; the D gene is possibly TRBD2 (5 bases). Trimming removed 1 base at V and 0 bases at J, with 17 bases between. CDR1 and CDR2 (germline): SGDLS, YYNGEE. The CDR3 extends over 18 amino acids. CDR3 sequence reads: CASSVTLSGYPSYNEQFF. The CDR3, as DNA: TGTGCCAGCAGCGTAACTCTTTCGGGGTATCCCTCCTACAATGAGCAGTTCTTC.

The chain employs TRBV23-1 and TRBJ1-4; D unresolved. TRBV23-1 is treated as an ORF (open reading frame) with a function not yet certain. The V end was cut by 10 bases, the J end by 4 bases, with 13 bases between. The CDR3 contains 13 residues. DNA for the CDR3: TGCGCCACTCGGCGCAGGTATAATGAAAAACTGTTTTTT. It codes for CATRRRYNEKLFF.

The CDR3 DNA reads as TGTGCCAGCAGATCCCAGGACAGGTCCTACGAGCAGTACTTC. Translated, it gives CASRSQDRSYEQYF. The chain joins TRBV28 to TRBJ2-7; 7 bases match TRBD1. From germline, CDR1 is MDHEN and CDR2 SYDVKM. This CDR3 has 14 amino acids. The ends lost 6 bases at V and 1 base at J; junction bases unmatched: 6.

The gene calls are TRBV6-5 and TRBJ2-7; TRBD2 matches 7 bases. V trimming: 8 bases; J trimming: 4 bases; junction bases outside the gene matches: 14. The V gene's germline CDR1 is MNHEY and CDR2 SVGAGI. The CDR3 consists of 15 residues. DNA for the CDR3: TGTGCCAGCTCTAGCGGTTGGGGCCTGCTTTACGAGCAGTACTTC. It translates to CASSSGWGLLYEQYF.

The chain has TRBV6-6 and TRBJ1-1; 10 bases map to TRBD1. The CDR3 sequence is 16 residues long. Germline trimming cut 1 base from V and 2 bases from J; bases unmatched to any gene: 4. Germline lookup yields CDR1 MNHNY and CDR2 SVGAGI (reference sequence). The CDR3 is CASSYLGQGSNTEAFF. CDR3 DNA sequence: TGTGCCAGCAGTTACTTGGGACAGGGGTCAAACACTGAAGCTTTCTTT.

J is TRBJ2-1 and V is TRBV5-1, with D perhaps matching TRBD1 (5 bases). The CDR3 consists of 14 residues. Trimming pared 0 bases from V and 2 bases from J, leaving 6 bases between. Germline-derived CDR1 and CDR2 are SGHRS and YFSETQ. This chain's CDR3 is CASSLDRTYNEQFF. CDR3 sequence (DNA): TGCGCCAGCAGCTTGGACAGGACCTACAATGAGCAGTTCTTC.

CDR3 residues: CASRQGRTSGGIETQYF. The CDR3, as DNA: TGTGCCAGCAGGCAGGGGAGGACTTCAGGGGGCATAGAGACCCAGTACTTC. V is TRBV5-6 and J is TRBJ2-5; TRBD1 aligns across 8 bases. This CDR3 is 17 amino acids long. J gave up 4 bases and V 5 bases, and 16 bases lay outside the gene matches. In germline, CDR1 is SGHDT, CDR2 YYEEEE.

This rearrangement joins TRBV9 to TRBJ1-4; maybe TRBD1 (5 bases). V gave up 0 bases and J gave up 13 bases, with 19 bases separating them. The germline V gene encodes CDR1 SGDLS and CDR2 YYNGEE. The length of the CDR3 is 15 residues. In DNA, the CDR3 is TGTGCCAGCAGCGTAGCGGGACTGGGACTCCAGAGACTGTTTTTT. Translation gives CASSVAGLGLQRLFF.

The CDR3 nucleotides read TGTGCCACCAGCGTCCGGACTAGCGGGAGAAGGGGAGAGCAGTTCTTC. This codes for CATSVRTSGRRGEQFF. The rearrangement links TRBV15 to TRBJ2-1; 13 nucleotides match TRBD2. Trimming cost V 5 bases and J 10 bases; bases outside gene matches: 11. The CDR3 is made up of 16 amino acids. Germline V lookup: CDR1 LNHNV, CDR2 YYDKDF (reference sequence).

The rearrangement uses TRBV6-1 and TRBJ2-7; maybe TRBD2 (7 bases). Germline V CDR1 and CDR2: MNHNS, SASEGT. Trimming pared 7 bases from V and 5 bases from J, leaving 15 bases between. The CDR3 spans 13 residues. The CDR3 DNA follows: TGTGCCAGCACCCTAAGGGGGGGCGACGAGCAGTACTTC. It encodes CASTLRGGDEQYF.

The chain joins TRBV12-5 to TRBJ2-7, with 7 bases matching TRBD2. V lost 2 bases, J lost 12 bases, and 16 bases stayed unmatched. Germline V gives CDR1 LGHNT, CDR2 FRNRAP. CDR3 length equals 15 residues. The CDR3 DNA is TGTGCTAGTGGTTTGTTCTCGCGGGGAGGGCACTGCATGTACTTC. Amino acids: CASGLFSRGGHCMYF.

This clone was found once. The chain couples TRBV6-4 to TRBJ2-1, with D perhaps matching TRBD2 (5 bases). Germline assignment: CDR1 MRHNA and CDR2 SNTAGT. This CDR3 has 15 amino acids. The ends were cut back, 3 bases at V and 0 bases at J, with 9 bases in the middle. CDR3 in DNA: TGTGCCAGCAGTGAGAGGGAAGGCTCCTACAATGAGCAGTTCTTC. This gives the protein CASSEREGSYNEQFF.

In DNA, the CDR3 is TGTGCCATCAGTGATAACCGGGGGTGGAATGAGCAGTTCTTC. Protein product: CAISDNRGWNEQFF. The chain uses TRBV10-3 and TRBJ2-1, with D possibly being TRBD2 (6 bases). The germline V gene has CDR1 ENHRY and CDR2 SYGVKD. Trimming took off 3 bases at V and 7 bases at J, with 13 bases between the two ends. The CDR3 covers 14 residues.

This clone was recorded a few times. The genes are TRBV25-1 and TRBJ2-1; 11 bases match TRBD2. The CDR3 loop spans 16 amino acids. V dropped 5 bases and J dropped 8; count of bases not matched to a gene: 11. Germline assignment: CDR1 MGHDK and CDR2 SYGVNS. The CDR3 reads CASSSWTSGSVDEQFF. CDR3 nucleotide sequence: TGTGCCAGCAGTTCATGGACTAGCGGGTCGGTCGATGAGCAGTTCTTC. Drawing the rest from reference TRBV25-1 and TRBJ2-1, the complete variable domain is EADIYQTPRYLVIGTGKKITLECSQTMGHDKMYWYQQDPGMELHLIHYSYGVNSTEKGDLSSESTVSRIRTEHFPLTLESARPSHTSQYLCASSSWTSGSVDEQFFGPGTRLTVL.

The chain couples TRBV6-5 to TRBJ2-3; a possible D gene is TRBD1 (5 bases). Deletions cut 3 bases from V and 2 bases from J, with 9 bases between. Germline CDR1 reads MNHEY; CDR2 reads SVGAGI. The CDR3 runs to 14 residues. CDR3 bases: TGTGCCAGCAGTTATTCAGGGTCCACAGATACGCAGTATTTT. Translating gives CASSYSGSTDTQYF.

The rearrangement links TRBV10-3 to TRBJ1-4, with a tentative D call TRBD1 (6 bases). The CDR3 is 15 amino acids. The germline gives CDR1 ENHRY, CDR2 SYGVKD. V gave up 2 bases and J gave up 4 bases, with 11 bases separating them. The CDR3 bases are TGTGCCATCAGTGAGGGAAAGGGGGTTAATGAAAAACTGTTTTTT. Its translation is CAISEGKGVNEKLFF.

The rearrangement joins TRBV5-1 to TRBJ1-1; a weak D match, TRBD1 (6 bases). V lost 0 bases, J lost 0 bases, and 15 bases lay in between. There are 17 residues in the CDR3. The germline CDR1 and CDR2 sequences are SGHRS and YFSETQ. In nucleotides, the CDR3 is TGCGCCAGCAGCTTGGGACAGGCCTCCCGGATGAACACTGAAGCTTTCTTT. Protein sequence: CASSLGQASRMNTEAFF.

The count of this clone is one. The chain employs TRBV7-8 and TRBJ1-1; D possibly corresponds to TRBD1 (6 bases). There are 12 residues in the CDR3. Germline V lookup: CDR1 SGHVS, CDR2 FQNEAQ. CDR3 coding DNA: TGTGCGGGCAGGGGAATAGGCACTGAAGCTTTCTTT. As protein: CAGRGIGTEAFF.